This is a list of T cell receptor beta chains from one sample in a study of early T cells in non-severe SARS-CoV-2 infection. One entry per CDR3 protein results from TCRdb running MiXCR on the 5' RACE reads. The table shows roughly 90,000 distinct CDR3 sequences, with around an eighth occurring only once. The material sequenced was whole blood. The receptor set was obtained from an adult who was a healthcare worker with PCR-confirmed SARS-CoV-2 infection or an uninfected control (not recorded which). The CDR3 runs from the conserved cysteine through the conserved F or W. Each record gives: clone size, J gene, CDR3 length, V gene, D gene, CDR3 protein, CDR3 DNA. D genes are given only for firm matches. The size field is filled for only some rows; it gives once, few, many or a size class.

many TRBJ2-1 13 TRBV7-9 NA CASSPRSPGEQFF TGTGCCAGCAGCCCCCGTTCTCCTGGGGAGCAGTTCTTC
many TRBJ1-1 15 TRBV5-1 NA CASSLGRGQNTEAFF TGCGCCAGCAGCTTGGGCCGGGGGCAGAACACTGAAGCTTTCTTT
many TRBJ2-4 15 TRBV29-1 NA CSVASPTGAKNIQYF TGCAGCGTTGCATCGCCGACCGGGGCCAAAAACATTCAGTACTTC
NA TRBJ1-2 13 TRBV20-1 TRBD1 CSAPFNRGDGYTF TGCAGTGCTCCCTTTAACAGGGGGGACGGCTACACCTTC
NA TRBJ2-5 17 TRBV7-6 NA CASSSHSMGRHQETQYF TGTGCCAGCAGCTCCCACTCTATGGGACGGCACCAAGAGACCCAGTACTTC
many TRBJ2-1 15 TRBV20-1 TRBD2 CSARVPSGRMNEQFF TGCAGTGCTAGAGTCCCTAGCGGGAGGATGAATGAGCAGTTCTTC
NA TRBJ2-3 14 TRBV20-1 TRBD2 CSARLAGSTDTQYF TGCAGTGCGAGACTAGCCGGGAGCACAGATACGCAGTATTTT
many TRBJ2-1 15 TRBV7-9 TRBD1 CASSSRDRAYNEQFF TGTGCCAGCAGCTCGAGGGACAGGGCCTACAATGAGCAGTTCTTC
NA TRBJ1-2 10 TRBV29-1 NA CSVEVQGYTF TGCAGCGTTGAAGTACAGGGCTACACCTTC
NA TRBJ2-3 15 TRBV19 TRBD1 CASSVGQGEGDTQYF TGTGCCAGTAGTGTCGGACAGGGGGAGGGAGATACGCAGTATTTT
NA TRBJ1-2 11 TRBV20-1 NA CSARDRRGYTF TGCAGTGCTAGAGATAGGCGCGGCTACACCTTC
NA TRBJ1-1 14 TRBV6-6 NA CASSYSRGESEAFF TGTGCCAGCAGTTATTCAAGGGGGGAATCTGAAGCTTTCTTT
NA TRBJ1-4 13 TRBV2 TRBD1 CASRGQGVEKLFF TGTGCCAGCCGAGGACAGGGGGTTGAAAAACTGTTTTTT
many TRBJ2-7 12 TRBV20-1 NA CSAPQGSNEQYF TGCAGTGCCCCCCAGGGATCCAACGAGCAGTACTTC
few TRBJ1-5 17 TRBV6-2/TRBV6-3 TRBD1 CASSYYRGRWGNQPQHF TGTGCCAGCAGTTACTACAGGGGGCGATGGGGCAATCAGCCCCAGCATTTT
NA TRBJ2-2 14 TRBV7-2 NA CASSLVGGTGELFF TGTGCCAGCAGCTTAGTAGGGGGTACCGGGGAGCTGTTTTTT
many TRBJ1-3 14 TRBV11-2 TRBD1 CASSADRAGNTIYF TGTGCCAGCAGCGCCGACAGGGCTGGAAACACCATATATTTT
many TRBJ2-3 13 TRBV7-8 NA CASLKGGQDTQYF TGTGCCAGTCTTAAGGGGGGGCAGGATACGCAGTATTTT
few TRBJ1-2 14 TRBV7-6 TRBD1 CASTLVGTGDGYTF TGTGCCAGCACCTTAGTCGGGACAGGGGATGGCTACACCTTC
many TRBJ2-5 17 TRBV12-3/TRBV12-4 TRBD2 CASSPSTSGRARETQYF TGTGCCAGCAGTCCCTCGACTAGCGGGAGGGCCAGGGAGACCCAGTACTTC
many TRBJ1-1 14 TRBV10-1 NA CASSESTGNTEAFF TGCGCCAGCAGTGAGTCGACAGGGAACACTGAAGCTTTCTTT
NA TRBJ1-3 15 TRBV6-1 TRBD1 CASSARTGKGNTIYF TGTGCCAGCAGTGCCCGGACAGGGAAAGGAAACACCATATATTTT
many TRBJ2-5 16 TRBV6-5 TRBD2 CASSPRGEGLQETQYF TGTGCCAGCAGTCCCCGCGGGGAGGGCTTACAAGAGACCCAGTACTTC
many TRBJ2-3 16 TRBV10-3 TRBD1 CAISPTGQTSTDTQYF TGTGCCATCAGCCCGACAGGGCAGACTAGCACAGATACGCAGTATTTT
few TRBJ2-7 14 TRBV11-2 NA CASSRPERVSEQYF TGTGCCAGCAGCCGGCCGGAAAGAGTGAGCGAGCAGTACTTC
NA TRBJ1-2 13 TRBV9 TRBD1 CASSVGTGYGYTF TGTGCCAGCAGCGTAGGGACAGGCTATGGCTACACCTTC
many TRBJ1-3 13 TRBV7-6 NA CASSASNGNTIYF TGTGCCAGCAGCGCGTCGAATGGAAACACCATATATTTT
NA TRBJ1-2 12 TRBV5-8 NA CASSLIRDGYTF TGTGCCAGCAGCTTGATTAGGGATGGCTACACCTTC
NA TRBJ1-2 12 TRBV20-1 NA CSARRTAYGYTF TGCAGTGCCCGCCGGACAGCCTATGGCTACACCTTC
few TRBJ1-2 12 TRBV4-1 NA CASSQELYGYTF TGCGCCAGCAGCCAAGAACTCTATGGCTACACCTTC
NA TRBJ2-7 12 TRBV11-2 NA CASSFVSYEQYF TGTGCCAGCAGCTTCGTGAGCTACGAGCAGTACTTC
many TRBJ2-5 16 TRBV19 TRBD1 CASSSNRGKYRETQYF TGTGCCAGTAGCTCTAACAGGGGAAAGTACCGAGAGACCCAGTACTTC
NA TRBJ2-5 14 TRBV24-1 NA CATSDFLAQETQYF TGTGCCACCAGTGATTTCCTGGCACAAGAGACCCAGTACTTC
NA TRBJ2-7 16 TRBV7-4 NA CASSGIRDSLSYEQYF TGTGCCAGCAGCGGGATACGGGATTCACTGTCCTACGAGCAGTACTTC
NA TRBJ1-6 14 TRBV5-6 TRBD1 CASSWGTANSPLHF TGTGCCAGCAGCTGGGGGACAGCCAATTCACCCCTCCACTTT
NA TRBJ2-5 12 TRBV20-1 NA CSARVAKETQYF TGCAGTGCTAGAGTCGCCAAAGAGACCCAGTACTTC
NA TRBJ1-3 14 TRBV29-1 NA CSVAAGLYGNTIYF TGCAGCGTTGCCGCGGGGCTTTACGGAAACACCATATATTTT
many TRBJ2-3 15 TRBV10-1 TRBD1 CASRAGTGGIDTQYF TGCGCCAGCAGAGCCGGGACAGGGGGGATCGATACGCAGTATTTT
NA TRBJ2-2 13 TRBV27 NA CASSLSNTGELFF TGTGCCAGCAGTTTATCCAACACCGGGGAGCTGTTTTTT
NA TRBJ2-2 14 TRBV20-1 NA CSARPNSNTGELFF TGCAGTGCTAGACCTAACTCAAACACCGGGGAGCTGTTTTTT
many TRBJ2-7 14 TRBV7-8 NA CASSLRGERPVQYF TGTGCCAGCAGCCTGAGAGGGGAGCGCCCTGTGCAGTACTTC
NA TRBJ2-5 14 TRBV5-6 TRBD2 CASSLPRGGETQYF TGTGCCAGCAGCTTGCCCCGGGGGGGAGAGACCCAGTACTTC
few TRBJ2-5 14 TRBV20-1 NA CSARGDSIQETQYF TGCAGTGCGAGAGGGGACTCTATCCAAGAGACCCAGTACTTC
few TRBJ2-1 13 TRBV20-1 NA CSARSSGASEQFF TGCAGTGCTAGAAGCTCGGGCGCCAGTGAGCAGTTCTTC
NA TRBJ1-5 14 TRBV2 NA CASRAGYSNQPQHF TGTGCCTCCAGAGCGGGTTATAGCAATCAGCCCCAGCATTTT
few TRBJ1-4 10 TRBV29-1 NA CSALREKLFF TGCAGCGCCCTTCGAGAAAAACTGTTTTTT
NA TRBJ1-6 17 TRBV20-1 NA CSARDPGKSSYNSPLHF TGCAGTGCTAGAGACCCGGGAAAAAGCTCCTATAATTCACCCCTCCACTTT
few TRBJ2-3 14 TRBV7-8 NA CASSLARDTDTQYF TGTGCCAGCAGCTTAGCGCGGGACACAGATACGCAGTATTTT
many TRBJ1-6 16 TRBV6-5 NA CASSYGASSYNSPLHF TGTGCCAGCAGTTACGGAGCTTCCTCCTATAATTCACCCCTCCACTTT
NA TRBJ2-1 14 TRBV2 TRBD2 CASNRRGSYNEQFF TGTGCCAGCAACCGGCGGGGGTCCTACAATGAGCAGTTCTTC
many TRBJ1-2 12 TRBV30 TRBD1 CAWRGTDYGYTF TGTGCCTGGAGAGGGACAGACTATGGCTACACCTTC
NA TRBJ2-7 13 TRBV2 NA CASKDPVVREQYF TGTGCCAGCAAAGATCCGGTGGTAAGAGAGCAGTACTTC
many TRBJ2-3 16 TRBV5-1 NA CASKIPRADSTDTQYF TGCGCCAGCAAGATCCCTCGGGCGGATAGCACAGATACGCAGTATTTT